This T cell receptor beta chain came from a study of blood T cell repertoires in COVID-19. V was pared by 2 bases and J by 1 base, with 11 bases between. The CDR3 covers 15 residues. The germline gives CDR1 MDHEN, CDR2 SYDVKM. TCRdb's table, derived via immunoSEQ multiplex PCR, lists solely in-frame clones and lacks some. The sample includes over 200,000 clones, roughly 90% of them seen just once. This receptor was taken from a man between 18 and 29 years old with acute COVID-19. Sequenced input: PBMCs or T cells enriched from blood (not recorded which). This chain joins TRBV28 and TRBJ1-1, with a tentative D call TRBD1 (6 bases). DNA of the CDR3: TGTGCCAGCAGTTTAGGGGGCAGTGGGAACACTGAAGCTTTCTTT. Its protein product is CASSLGGSGNTEAFF.